This TCR beta chain was found in a study of shared clonotypes between healthy human individuals. Overall study findings and caveats: Naive CD4 clonotype sharing across a few donors was about 5%.

Deep-level assay runs were performed. TCRdb keeps only in-frame clones here, not all; method: immunoSEQ multiplex PCR. The data contain approximately 2,200,000 clones, 93% of them seen just once; the ten biggest clones take up under 2%. V lost 6 bases and J 0 bases, leaving 9 bases between the germline ends. Germline CDR1 is MNHNY and CDR2 is SVGAGI (reference sequence). The CDR3 contains 14 residues. To note about this clone: Its antigen is still unknown.

Positively selected for CCR7, the CD45RO-negative cells used as naive CD8 cells excluded terminally differentiated effector memory CD45RA+ cells. The V gene is TRBV6-6, the J gene TRBJ2-1; D ambiguous. The clonotype was recovered from a man younger than 35 in good health. Some clones in this sample may be carry-over from other donors' samples. The sequencing sample was made of naive CD8+ T cells from PBMCs. DNA for the CDR3: TGTGCCAGCAGACAGATAAGCTCCTACAATGAGCAGTTCTTC. Translated, it gives CASRQISSYNEQFF.